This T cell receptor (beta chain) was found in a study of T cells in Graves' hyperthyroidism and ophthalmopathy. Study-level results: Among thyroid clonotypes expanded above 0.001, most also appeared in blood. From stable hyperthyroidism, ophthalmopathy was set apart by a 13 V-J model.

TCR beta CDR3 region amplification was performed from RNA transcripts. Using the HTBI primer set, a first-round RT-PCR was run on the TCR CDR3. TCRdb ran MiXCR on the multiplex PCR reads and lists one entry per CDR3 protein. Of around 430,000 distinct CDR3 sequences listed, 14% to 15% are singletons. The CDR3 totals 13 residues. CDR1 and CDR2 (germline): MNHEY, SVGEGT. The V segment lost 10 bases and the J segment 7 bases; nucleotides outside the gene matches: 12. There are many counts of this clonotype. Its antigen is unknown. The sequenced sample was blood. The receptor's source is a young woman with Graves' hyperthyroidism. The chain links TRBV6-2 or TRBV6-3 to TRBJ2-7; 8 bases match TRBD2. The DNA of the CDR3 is TGTGCCACCGGAGGGAGCGGGAGCGGGGAGCAGTACTTC. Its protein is CATGGSGSGEQYF.